A selection of T cell receptor beta chains follows, all from one sample in a study of cytomegalovirus exposure and HLA in healthy donors. Assay used: immunoSEQ multiplex PCR; TCRdb lists only in-frame clones, some missing. The repertoire includes around 98,000 clones, around 67% of them detected once, and roughly 2.5% sits in the top ten. Sequencing was carried out using PBMCs. The receptors here all came from a man aged 45-60 years in good health and CMV-seronegative. Both conserved end residues are part of each CDR3. D genes are given only for firm matches. Clone size is stated in some rows and not others, as once, few, many or a class when expanded.

CDR3 DNA: TGCGCCAGCAGTGAAGTGGCGGGCACTGAAGCTTTCTTT
CDR3 protein: CASSEVAGTEAFF
J gene: TRBJ1-1
V gene: TRBV10-1
D gene: .
clone size: few

CDR3 DNA: TGCGCCAGCCGCGCGAGCTCCTACAATGAGCAGTTCTTC
CDR3 protein: CASRASSYNEQFF
J gene: TRBJ2-1
V gene: TRBV5-1
D gene: .
clone size: once

CDR3 DNA: TGCGCCAGCAGCTGGGGACGACTAGCGGGAGGGCCTGAGACCCAGTACTTC
CDR3 protein: CASSWGRLAGGPETQYF
J gene: TRBJ2-5
V gene: TRBV5-1
D gene: TRBD2
clone size: few

CDR3 DNA: TGTGCCAGCAGCGCCTTTGACAGCAGCTACGAGCAGTACTTC
CDR3 protein: CASSAFDSSYEQYF
J gene: TRBJ2-7
V gene: TRBV9
D gene: .
clone size: .

CDR3 DNA: TGTGCCAGCTCATCAACCCGAGGGGGAGGCACAGATACGCAGTATTTT
CDR3 protein: CASSSTRGGGTDTQYF
J gene: TRBJ2-3
V gene: TRBV18
D gene: .
clone size: few

CDR3 DNA: TGTGCCAGCAGCCAAGTCGAGGGGGCCGCCTACAATGAGCAGTTCTTC
CDR3 protein: CASSQVEGAAYNEQFF
J gene: TRBJ2-1
V gene: TRBV4-2
D gene: TRBD1
clone size: .

CDR3 DNA: TGTGCCAGCAGGTTTATGAACACTGAAGCTTTCTTT
CDR3 protein: CASRFMNTEAFF
J gene: TRBJ1-1
V gene: TRBV28
D gene: .
clone size: .

CDR3 DNA: TGCGCCAGCAGCTTGGACCACGGGAGGGATTACAATGAGCAGTTCTTC
CDR3 protein: CASSLDHGRDYNEQFF
J gene: TRBJ2-1
V gene: TRBV5-1
D gene: TRBD2
clone size: .

CDR3 DNA: TGTGCCAGCAGCCAACTGGGACAGGGGGCATATGGCTACACCTTC
CDR3 protein: CASSQLGQGAYGYTF
J gene: TRBJ1-2
V gene: TRBV4-2
D gene: TRBD1
clone size: .

CDR3 DNA: TGTGCCAGCAGCTCGATTACAGCTAACTATGGCTACACCTTC
CDR3 protein: CASSSITANYGYTF
J gene: TRBJ1-2
V gene: TRBV11-2
D gene: .
clone size: .

CDR3 DNA: TGTGCCAGCAGTTTAGGCCCCGCTAGCGGGAGTTGGACAGATACGCAGTATTTT
CDR3 protein: CASSLGPASGSWTDTQYF
J gene: TRBJ2-3
V gene: TRBV27
D gene: TRBD2
clone size: .

CDR3 DNA: TGTGCCATCAGTGAGTCGATCGGACTCTCGGGCACTGAAGCTTTCTTT
CDR3 protein: CAISESIGLSGTEAFF
J gene: TRBJ1-1
V gene: TRBV10-3
D gene: .
clone size: .

CDR3 DNA: TGCGCCAGCAGCGAGGGGGACGGTAGTCAGCCCCAGCATTTT
CDR3 protein: CASSEGDGSQPQHF
J gene: TRBJ1-5
V gene: TRBV5-1
D gene: .
clone size: few

CDR3 DNA: TGCGCCAGCAGCCCCAGACTAGCGGGAGGCTCCTACGAGCAGTACTTC
CDR3 protein: CASSPRLAGGSYEQYF
J gene: TRBJ2-7
V gene: TRBV4-1
D gene: TRBD2
clone size: .

CDR3 DNA: TGTGCCAGCAGTTTCATTAGCGGGGCCCACCAAGAGACCCAGTACTTC
CDR3 protein: CASSFISGAHQETQYF
J gene: TRBJ2-5
V gene: TRBV27
D gene: TRBD2
clone size: .

CDR3 DNA: TGTGCCAGCAGTGAGCAGGGGGCGGAAAAACTGTTTTTT
CDR3 protein: CASSEQGAEKLFF
J gene: TRBJ1-4
V gene: TRBV2
D gene: TRBD1
clone size: once

CDR3 DNA: TGTGCCAGCATCCCCGGCACAGGGGGATTCTACGAGCAGTACTTC
CDR3 protein: CASIPGTGGFYEQYF
J gene: TRBJ2-7
V gene: TRBV28
D gene: TRBD1
clone size: .

CDR3 DNA: TGTGCCAGCCTTTTCTCCGGGGAGCTGTTTTTT
CDR3 protein: CASLFSGELFF
J gene: TRBJ2-2
V gene: TRBV28
D gene: .
clone size: .

CDR3 DNA: TGTGCCAGCAGCCCTGACAGAGAGACCTACGAGCAGTACTTC
CDR3 protein: CASSPDRETYEQYF
J gene: TRBJ2-7
V gene: TRBV5-6
D gene: .
clone size: .

CDR3 DNA: TGTGCCAGCTCGACCCCGGCCCTAGCGGGGGGGCGCGAGCAGTACTTC
CDR3 protein: CASSTPALAGGREQYF
J gene: TRBJ2-7
V gene: TRBV5-4
D gene: TRBD2
clone size: .

CDR3 DNA: TGTGCCAGCAGTGGGGACAGGGGGGCCCCCCCCTTC
CDR3 protein: CASSGDRGAPPF
J gene: TRBJ1-2
V gene: TRBV2
D gene: TRBD1
clone size: .

CDR3 DNA: TGTGCCAGCAGGAACCCCGGGGTAAGTCAGCCCCAGCATTTT
CDR3 protein: CASRNPGVSQPQHF
J gene: TRBJ1-5
V gene: TRBV7-2
D gene: .
clone size: .

CDR3 DNA: TGTGCCAGCAGTGTGGGACAGGGTTCCTACGAGCAGTACTTC
CDR3 protein: CASSVGQGSYEQYF
J gene: TRBJ2-7
V gene: TRBV27
D gene: TRBD1
clone size: .

CDR3 DNA: TGTGCCAGCAGTTTAAAAGGGACAGGGCCCTACGAGCAGTACTTC
CDR3 protein: CASSLKGTGPYEQYF
J gene: TRBJ2-7
V gene: TRBV27
D gene: TRBD1
clone size: .

CDR3 DNA: TGCGCCAGCAGTCAATCTACCAGGTTGGTTGTTCGGACCGGGGAGCTGTTTTTT
CDR3 protein: CASSQSTRLVVRTGELFF
J gene: TRBJ2-2
V gene: TRBV23-1
D gene: .
clone size: .

CDR3 DNA: TGTGCCAGTAGTGGGACAGTCGATAACTATGGCTACACCTTC
CDR3 protein: CASSGTVDNYGYTF
J gene: TRBJ1-2
V gene: TRBV19
D gene: TRBD1
clone size: once

CDR3 DNA: TGTGCCAGCAGCCAACCGCGGGTAGTAGCGGGTCGGGATACGCAGTATTTT
CDR3 protein: CASSQPRVVAGRDTQYF
J gene: TRBJ2-3
V gene: TRBV27
D gene: TRBD2
clone size: .